This record covers a single T cell receptor (beta chain). The authors' processing: Cell counts per sample came from amplifying reference gene primers. Assay: immunoSEQ multiplex PCR; the TCRdb copy retains only in-frame clones and omits some. V, J and clone size are taken as reported in that table, and D and trimming were inferred from the DNA itself. This table holds 200,000 to 250,000 clones, around 84% found once. The sample belongs to a study of blood T cell repertoires in COVID-19. Study in general: Sites across the United States, Italy and Spain contributed samples from acute and convalescent COVID-19.

The CDR3 has 15 residues. V gave up 3 bases and J gave up 5 bases, with 16 bases separating them. CDR1 and CDR2 (germline): LGHDT, YNNKEL (reference sequence). V is TRBV3-1 (or the pseudogene TRBV3-2) and J is TRBJ2-5; the D gene is possibly TRBD2 (7 bases). The sequence was obtained from a woman older than 75 with active or convalescent COVID-19. Sequenced: peripheral blood. In nucleotides, the CDR3 is TGTGCCAGCAGCCACAATTGGGGGGGCGGTGAGACCCAGTACTTC. Protein sequence: CASSHNWGGGETQYF.